The T cell receptor beta chain under discussion was sequenced for a study of blood T cells in healthy people across ages. Study summary: T cells yielded about one barcoded beta molecule per two cells through template switching.

V gave up 8 bases and J gave up 0 bases, with 14 bases separating them. This CDR3 is 15 amino acids long. CDR1 and CDR2 from the germline V gene are MNHNS and SASEGT. In regard to this clonotype: Its antigen remains unknown.

A second PCR, run for about 6 to 11 cycles, used a sample-barcoded 5' primer plus a J-beta primer mix. Every sample gave at least 2.5 million paired-end reads containing CDR3. One entry per CDR3 protein, called by TCRdb with MiXCR from the 5' RACE reads. The sample records about 780,000 distinct CDR3 sequences, 62% being singletons. Whole-study results and caveats: CMV status of donors was unknown, possibly confounding expanded clonotype changes.

This TCR was sampled from a man aged 30 to 39 in good health. This chain connects TRBV6-1 to TRBJ2-1; D might be TRBD1 or TRBD2, each matching 5 bases. Sequencing input: blood. The CDR3 loop reads CASWDPWSSYNEQFF. The CDR3, as DNA: TGTGCCAGCTGGGACCCCTGGAGCTCCTACAATGAGCAGTTCTTC.